Below, 10 T cell receptor beta chains from the same sample are listed, as sequenced in a study of long-term antiretroviral therapy in people with HIV. At survey level, the immunoSEQ assay was run in its v3.0 version. Assay used: immunoSEQ multiplex PCR; TCRdb lists only in-frame clones, some missing. Of tens of thousands of clones detected, 70% to 90% appear once; the ten largest clones hold about an eighth. The source was unsorted PBMCs, collected 1.1 years after starting antiretroviral therapy. The receptors were sampled from a young man with HIV.

The rearrangement uses TRBV5-5 and TRBJ1-2; TRBD1 matches 10 bases. The trim removed 5 bases at V and 4 bases at J, leaving 8 bases unmatched. This CDR3 comprises 15 residues. Germline V gene lookup returns CDR1 SGHKS and CDR2 YYEKEE (reference sequence). The CDR3 is CASSIGTGAPYGYTF. In DNA, the CDR3 is TGTGCCAGCAGTATCGGGACAGGGGCTCCCTATGGCTACACCTTC.

In its sample, this clone was seen once. V gene TRBV30 combines with J gene TRBJ2-3; D is unresolved. The CDR3 is made up of 14 amino acids. The V gene lost 0 bases and the J gene lost 2 bases, with 9 bases spanning the gap. Per germline, CDR1 GTSNPN and CDR2 SVGIG (reference sequence). This chain's CDR3 is CAWSVGLDTDTQYF. CDR3 coding DNA: TGTGCCTGGAGTGTAGGCCTTGACACAGATACGCAGTATTTT.

This chain uses TRBV27 with TRBJ2-7; 9 nucleotides agree with TRBD1. The CDR3 runs 14 residues. CDR1 is MNHEY and CDR2 is SMNVEV in the germline V gene (reference sequence). V shed 6 bases and J 3 bases; nucleotides not matched to a gene: 6. CDR3: CASSPGTGIYEQYF. DNA of the CDR3: TGTGCCAGCAGCCCCGGGACAGGGATCTACGAGCAGTACTTC.

The J gene is TRBJ2-7, the V gene TRBV30; 7 nucleotides match TRBD1. Trimming removed 0 bases from V and 5 bases from J; junction bases left unmatched: 4. CDR3 length: 13 amino acids. CDR1 is GTSNPN and CDR2 is SVGIG in the germline V gene (reference sequence). The CDR3 sequence is CAWSVWQGDEQYF. CDR3 sequence (DNA): TGTGCCTGGAGTGTATGGCAGGGGGACGAGCAGTACTTC.

The chain has TRBV18 and TRBJ2-3, with a weak D call TRBD1 (5 bases). The V end was cut by 3 bases, the J end by 1 base, with 8 bases between. Germline values: CDR1 KGHSH, CDR2 LQKENI. The CDR3 covers 14 residues. The CDR3 sequence is CASSPSTGTDTQYF. For the CDR3, the DNA is TGTGCCAGCTCACCCTCGACAGGCACAGATACGCAGTATTTT.

The chain joins TRBV12-5 to TRBJ2-3, with D possibly matching TRBD1 (6 bases). The CDR3 extends over 13 amino acids. Between the trimmed V and J ends, which lost 7 bases and 6 bases, there was a span of 14 bases. CDR1 is LGHNT and CDR2 is FRNRAP in the germline V gene. In DNA form, the CDR3 reads TGTGCTAGTGCCCCCCAGGGGCCGGATACGCAGTATTTT. Its protein product is CASAPQGPDTQYF.

This sequence joins TRBV28 and TRBJ1-2; D is possibly TRBD1 (6 bases). The V gene's germline CDR1 is MDHEN and CDR2 SYDVKM. The ends were cut back, 3 bases at V and 8 bases at J, with 22 bases in the middle. The CDR3 extends over 16 amino acids. Written as DNA, the CDR3 is TGTGCCAGCAGTTTTTCAGGCTCTACAGGGCTTGGGGGCTACACCTTC. Translating it yields CASSFSGSTGLGGYTF.

The genes are TRBV5-1 and TRBJ1-1, with D maybe TRBD1 (6 bases). From germline, CDR1 is SGHRS and CDR2 YFSETQ. The CDR3 is made up of 15 amino acids. V lost 0 bases to trimming and J lost 1 base, with 10 bases between them. CDR3 in DNA: TGCGCCAGCAGCTTGGCGTCAGGGGCGAACACTGAAGCTTTCTTT. Protein product: CASSLASGANTEAFF.

This clone was observed a few times. The junction departs from the called germline gene at one end, perhaps through a read error. The rearrangement uses TRBV6-5 and TRBJ2-7; 9 bases match TRBD2. Germline V CDR1 and CDR2: MNHEY, SVGAGI. The CDR3 consists of 14 residues. The CDR3 region is CASSYGTSSNEQYF. CDR3 nucleotides: TGTGCCAGCAGTTACGGGACTAGCTCCAACGAGCAGTACTTC.

This chain joins TRBV6-1 and TRBJ2-3; tentatively, D is TRBD2 (6 bases). The V gene lost 2 bases and the J gene lost 8 bases, with 11 bases spanning the gap. The germline V gene encodes CDR1 MNHNS and CDR2 SASEGT. This CDR3 has 13 amino acids. CDR3 protein: CASSESMRGTQYF. DNA for the CDR3: TGTGCCAGCAGTGAAAGTATGCGGGGTACGCAGTATTTT.